This TCR beta chain comes out of a study of blood T cell repertoires in COVID-19. Study at large: Donors in the United States, Italy and Spain gave samples during acute or convalescent COVID-19. Nucleic acid was either cDNA or gDNA, and it came from T cells, B-cell-depleted T cells, or PBMCs.

The CDR3 covers 16 residues. Germline lookup yields CDR1 SGDLS and CDR2 YYNGEE. The V gene end was trimmed by 4 bases and the J gene end by 5 bases; junction bases not matched to a gene: 10. Method: immunoSEQ multiplex PCR; TCRdb's copy keeps in-frame clones and lacks some. The table has under 55,000 clones, 88% seen once. Material for sequencing was peripheral blood. This TCR was sampled from a human donor in a cohort sampled during active COVID-19. V usage is TRBV9 and J usage is TRBJ2-1; 9 nucleotides agree with TRBD1. The CDR3, as DNA: TGTGCCAGCAGCACACGGGACAGGGCTGCTGACAATGAGCAGTTCTTC. Protein product: CASSTRDRAADNEQFF.